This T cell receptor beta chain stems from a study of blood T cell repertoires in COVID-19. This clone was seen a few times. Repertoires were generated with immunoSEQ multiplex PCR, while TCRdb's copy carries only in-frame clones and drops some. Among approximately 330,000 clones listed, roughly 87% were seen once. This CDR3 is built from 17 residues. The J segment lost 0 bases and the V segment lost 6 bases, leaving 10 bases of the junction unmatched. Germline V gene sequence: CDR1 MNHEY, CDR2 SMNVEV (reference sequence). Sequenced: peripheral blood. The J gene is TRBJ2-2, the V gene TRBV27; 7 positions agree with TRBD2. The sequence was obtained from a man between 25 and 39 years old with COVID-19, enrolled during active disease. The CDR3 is CASSAKVGGANTGELFF. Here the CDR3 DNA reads TGTGCCAGCAGCGCAAAGGTGGGGGGGGCGAACACCGGGGAGCTGTTTTTT.